This T cell receptor beta chain was profiled in a study of cytomegalovirus exposure and HLA in healthy donors. The CDR3 is 15 amino acids. The V gene lost 7 bases and the J gene lost 4 bases, with 19 bases spanning the gap. Per germline, CDR1 MDHEN and CDR2 SYDVKM. These donors were members of the roughly 120-subject validation cohort, a group separate from the approximately 670-subject first cohort. TCRdb's copy holds only in-frame clones and misses some; the assay was immunoSEQ multiplex PCR. This table holds fewer than 350,000 clones, roughly 90% found once. The sample taken for sequencing was PBMCs. The rearrangement links TRBV28 to TRBJ2-5; TRBD2 might be the D (6 bases). This receptor was identified in a woman younger than 30 in good health and CMV-seronegative. The CDR3 loop reads CASTPLSGLGETQYF. CDR3 nucleotides: TGTGCCAGCACTCCTCTCAGCGGGTTGGGAGAGACCCAGTACTTC.